Each of the 15 T cell receptor beta chains below was sequenced from the same sample in a study of blood T cell repertoires in COVID-19. This table comes from immunoSEQ multiplex PCR, and its TCRdb copy is limited to in-frame clones, with some not included. Here the sample spans 310,000 or so clones, about 86% being singletons. The sample consisted of peripheral blood. These receptor sequences come from a woman aged 30 to 39 who had recovered from COVID-19.

The chain joins TRBV13 to TRBJ2-7; TRBD2 matches 8 bases. The CDR3 has 15 residues. The germline V gene has CDR1 PRHDT and CDR2 FYEKMQ (reference sequence). J lost 0 bases, V lost 5 bases, and 6 bases had no gene match. CDR3 amino acids: CASSVLAGSSYEQYF. In DNA form, the CDR3 reads TGTGCCAGCAGCGTTCTAGCGGGCAGCTCCTACGAGCAGTACTTC.

V usage is TRBV30 and J usage is TRBJ1-5, with D maybe TRBD1 (5 bases). This CDR3 comprises 14 residues. V was clipped by 0 bases and J by 8 bases, with 14 bases between them. Per germline, CDR1 GTSNPN and CDR2 SVGIG (reference sequence). The CDR3 DNA reads TGTGCCTGGAGTGTAGGCGGGGCGGGCAAGCCCCAGCATTTT. Translation gives CAWSVGGAGKPQHF.

This chain links TRBV30 with TRBJ1-2; D is unresolved. Germline values: CDR1 GTSNPN, CDR2 SVGIG (reference sequence). The V gene lost 2 bases and the J gene lost 6 bases, with 10 bases spanning the gap. The CDR3 runs to 12 residues. In DNA, the CDR3 is TGTGCCTGGAGTAAGTCACCTAATGGCTACACCTTC. Translating it yields CAWSKSPNGYTF.

CDR3 residues: CASSFSVSTEAFF. The CDR3 coding sequence is TGCGCCAGCAGCTTTTCGGTTAGCACTGAAGCTTTCTTT. The chain uses TRBV5-1 and TRBJ1-1; no reliable D call. V was shortened by 2 bases and J by 4 bases, with 9 bases between the two germline ends. Per the germline V gene, CDR1 is SGHRS and CDR2 is YFSETQ. This CDR3 has 13 residues.

The rearrangement joins TRBV4-1 to TRBJ1-2; 11 bases fit TRBD1. Germline CDR1 is MGHRA and CDR2 is YSYEKL. This CDR3 region has 15 residues. Trimming cost V 3 bases and J 6 bases; bases outside gene matches: 6. The CDR3 nucleotides read TGCGCCAGCAGCCAGGGGGACAGGGGGATCAATGGCTACACCTTC. It specifies CASSQGDRGINGYTF.

The chain couples TRBV19 to TRBJ2-4; 9 bases fit TRBD1. CDR1 is LNHDA, CDR2 SQIVND, per germline (reference sequence). This CDR3 is built from 13 residues. V lost 5 bases to trimming and J lost 7 bases; unmatched junction nucleotides: 3. The CDR3 bases are TGTGCCAGTAGTTTTGGACAGGGGAACATTCAGTACTTC. As protein: CASSFGQGNIQYF. The entire variable domain, with the rest obtained from reference TRBV19 and TRBJ2-4, is as follows: DGGITQSPKYLFRKEGQNVTLSCEQNLNHDAMYWYRQDPGQGLRLIYYSQIVNDFQKGDIAEGYSVSREKKESFPLTVTSAQKNPTAFYLCASSFGQGNIQYFGAGTRLSVL.

This sequence joins TRBV19 and TRBJ1-1; TRBD1 agrees at 9 bases. The CDR3 extends over 16 amino acids. The V and J ends lost 6 bases and 0 bases, in that order; junction bases with no gene match: 8. The germline V gene encodes CDR1 LNHDA and CDR2 SQIVND (reference sequence). CDR3 loop: CASSATGQGMNTEAFF. In nucleotides, the CDR3 is TGTGCCAGTAGCGCGACGGGACAGGGCATGAACACTGAAGCTTTCTTT. Drawing the rest from reference TRBV19 and TRBJ1-1, the complete variable domain is DGGITQSPKYLFRKEGQNVTLSCEQNLNHDAMYWYRQDPGQGLRLIYYSQIVNDFQKGDIAEGYSVSREKKESFPLTVTSAQKNPTAFYLCASSATGQGMNTEAFFGQGTRLTVV.

The chain combines TRBV19 with TRBJ2-5; 8 nucleotides match TRBD2. The CDR3 totals 14 residues. CDR1 LNHDA and CDR2 SQIVND come from the germline V gene (reference sequence). The ends lost 2 bases at V and 5 bases at J; junction bases unmatched: 4. This CDR3 is CASSISGSDETQYF. The CDR3 coding sequence is TGTGCCAGTAGTATAAGCGGGAGTGATGAGACCCAGTACTTC.

This clone was counted between two and nine times. The chain joins TRBV4-1 to TRBJ1-5, with D unclear. Trimming took off 0 bases at V and 2 bases at J, with 11 bases between the two ends. Germline V CDR1 and CDR2: MGHRA, YSYEKL. This CDR3 has 16 amino acids. CDR3 protein: CASSQDGFGGNQPQHF. The CDR3 coding sequence is TGCGCCAGCAGCCAAGATGGATTCGGAGGCAATCAGCCCCAGCATTTT.

The CDR3 loop is CASRGQRLAVLSYNEQFF. CDR3 DNA: TGTGCCAGTAGGGGCCAACGACTAGCGGTCTTGTCCTACAATGAGCAGTTCTTC. The chain uses TRBV19 and TRBJ2-1, with 9 positions matching TRBD2. CDR1 and CDR2 (germline): LNHDA, SQIVND (reference sequence). With V trimmed by 6 bases and J by 1 base, 13 bases remained unmatched. The length of the CDR3 is 18 residues. Full variable domain (remainder filled in from reference TRBV19 and TRBJ2-1): DGGITQSPKYLFRKEGQNVTLSCEQNLNHDAMYWYRQDPGQGLRLIYYSQIVNDFQKGDIAEGYSVSREKKESFPLTVTSAQKNPTAFYLCASRGQRLAVLSYNEQFFGPGTRLTVL.

The chain uses TRBV23-1 and TRBJ2-3; D may be TRBD2 (6 bases). TRBV23-1 carries the ORF label, with uncertain function. V was cut by 6 bases and J by 0 bases, with 22 bases left in between. This CDR3 spans 18 amino acids. The CDR3 nucleotides are TGCGCCAGCAGACAAAAAATTGCGGGATTAGCTAGCACAGATACGCAGTATTTT. It yields the protein CASRQKIAGLASTDTQYF.

This chain joins TRBV25-1 and TRBJ1-1, with 8 bases fitting TRBD1. After removal of 7 bases from V and 4 bases from J, the junction contained 14 bases not matched to a gene. Germline V gene sequence: CDR1 MGHDK, CDR2 SYGVNS. The CDR3 sequence is 16 residues long. The CDR3 DNA follows: TGTGCCAGCATTTCCAGGGGGCAGGGAGGGGTCACTGAAGCTTTCTTT. Encoded protein: CASISRGQGGVTEAFF.

This chain connects TRBV18 to TRBJ2-3; 9 nucleotides match TRBD1. V shed 3 bases, J shed 4 bases, and the junction held 5 bases outside the gene matches. Germline V gives CDR1 KGHSH, CDR2 LQKENI. The CDR3 consists of 15 residues. CDR3 protein: CASSPGTGTADTQYF. The CDR3 DNA reads TGTGCCAGCTCACCCGGGACAGGGACGGCAGATACGCAGTATTTT.

This clone has more than one count but fewer than ten. The chain carries TRBV5-1 and TRBJ2-2; 9 nucleotides line up with TRBD1. The ends lost 5 bases at V and 6 bases at J; junction bases unmatched: 5. This CDR3 comprises 14 residues. The germline gives CDR1 SGHRS, CDR2 YFSETQ. For the CDR3, the DNA is TGCGCCAGCAGTCAGAGACAGGGGGCCGGGGAGCTGTTTTTT. Its protein product is CASSQRQGAGELFF.

In this sample, this clone turned up a few times. The chain is built from TRBV2 and TRBJ2-2; 9 bases agree with TRBD1. V dropped 2 bases and J dropped 1; count of bases not matched to a gene: 2. Per germline, CDR1 SNHLY and CDR2 FYNNEI. The CDR3 length is 16 residues. CDR3 DNA: TGTGCCAGCAGTGAACTGGGACAGGGGAACACCGGGGAGCTGTTTTTT. It codes for CASSELGQGNTGELFF.